The 32 T cell receptor beta chains in this list originate from one sample, sequenced in a study of T cells after yellow fever vaccination. TCRdb independently ran MiXCR on the 5' RACE reads; one entry per CDR3 protein. Of fewer than 650,000 distinct CDR3 sequences listed, roughly 22% are singletons. Material: PBMCs, obtained approximately 20 days after the first yellow fever vaccination. The source of these receptors is a man between 18 and 35 years old who received the YFV17D yellow fever vaccine.

This clonotype appeared a few times. The J gene is TRBJ2-6, the V gene TRBV4-3; 10 positions match TRBD1. CDR3 size: 19 residues. The germline V gene has CDR1 LGHNA and CDR2 YSLEER. Trimming at V came to 0 bases and at J to 0 bases, leaving 5 bases not matched to a gene. CDR3 sequence reads: CASSQESGTGDSGANVLTF. The CDR3, as DNA: TGCGCCAGCAGCCAAGAATCCGGGACAGGGGACTCTGGGGCCAACGTCCTGACTTTC.

The chain's CDR3 is CSAQETETQYF. CDR3 sequence (DNA): TGCAGTGCCCAAGAGACCGAGACCCAGTACTTC. The chain employs TRBV20-1 and TRBJ2-5; no clear D gene. The CDR3 has 11 residues. V lost 6 bases, J lost 5 bases, and 10 bases lay in between. Per the germline V gene, CDR1 is DFQATT and CDR2 is SNEGSKA (reference sequence).

This clonotype was observed a handful of times. The genes are TRBV4-1 and TRBJ1-1; D is possibly TRBD1 (5 bases). Germline-derived CDR1 and CDR2 are MGHRA and YSYEKL. There are 16 residues in the CDR3. The ends were cut back, 0 bases at V and 5 bases at J, with 16 bases in the middle. CDR3 sequence: CASSQEGSLWGTEAFF. The CDR3 nucleotides are TGCGCCAGCAGCCAAGAAGGGAGCCTTTGGGGGACTGAAGCTTTCTTT.

The rearrangement uses TRBV7-9 and TRBJ2-2; D unresolved. Looked up from germline, CDR1 is SEHNR and CDR2 is FQNEAQ (reference sequence). V was cut by 1 base and J by 6 bases, with 6 bases left in between. The CDR3 extends over 13 amino acids. The chain's CDR3 is CASSLEWAGELFF. CDR3 bases: TGTGCCAGCAGCTTAGAATGGGCCGGGGAGCTGTTTTTT.

The DNA of the CDR3 is TGCGCCAGCAGCGTAGGGACGGCGGAGGAGACCCAGTACTTC. Translating gives CASSVGTAEETQYF. The chain recombines TRBV5-1 with TRBJ2-5; D tentatively reads TRBD1 or TRBD2 (5 bases each). CDR3 length: 14 residues. With 4 bases removed from V and 5 bases from J, the gap between germline ends came to 15 bases. CDR1 and CDR2 (germline): SGHRS, YFSETQ.

This clonotype showed up just a few times. V usage is TRBV28 and J usage is TRBJ1-2; 8 bases agree with TRBD1. V shed 8 bases, J shed 8 bases, and the junction held 10 bases outside the gene matches. Germline V gives CDR1 MDHEN, CDR2 SYDVKM. This CDR3 spans 13 amino acids. For the CDR3, the DNA is TGTGCCAGCCTCCCTTTCAGGGGGCAGGGCTACACCTTC. This sequence encodes CASLPFRGQGYTF.

This clonotype was picked up a small number of times. The chain is built from TRBV6-1 and TRBJ1-5, with D unresolved. V was trimmed by 5 bases and J by 7 bases, leaving 15 bases between them. In germline, CDR1 is MNHNS, CDR2 SASEGT. The CDR3 covers 14 residues. The chain's CDR3 is CASSPSALGQPQHF. In DNA, the CDR3 is TGTGCCAGCAGTCCTTCCGCCCTGGGGCAGCCCCAGCATTTT.

The rearrangement uses TRBV4-1 and TRBJ2-2, with 7 bases aligning to TRBD2. With V trimmed by 1 base and J by 4 bases, 6 bases remained unmatched. This CDR3 is 16 amino acids long. CDR1 is MGHRA, CDR2 YSYEKL, per germline. In DNA, the CDR3 is TGCGCCAGCAGCCAAGCTGGGGGGGACGGCACCGGGGAGCTGTTTTTT. It translates to CASSQAGGDGTGELFF.

J is TRBJ2-1 and V is TRBV12-3 or TRBV12-4; D perhaps matches TRBD1 (5 bases). Trimming pared 6 bases from V and 0 bases from J, leaving 18 bases between. The CDR3 runs 17 residues. DNA for the CDR3: TGTGCCAGCAGACCCCCCGAGGACGACAGCTCCTACAATGAGCAGTTCTTC. Its translation: CASRPPEDDSSYNEQFF.

This sequence joins TRBV7-8 and TRBJ2-1; 12 bases agree with TRBD2. The CDR3 runs to 15 residues. CDR1 is SGHVS, CDR2 FQNEAQ, per germline. V was clipped by 6 bases and J by 8 bases; unmatched bases: 8. The CDR3 nucleotides read TGTGCCAGCAGGGCTAGCGGGGGGGCCCGGGATGAGCAGTTCTTC. Translating gives CASRASGGARDEQFF.

This clonotype was seen only a few times. The J gene is TRBJ2-3, the V gene TRBV7-2, with D perhaps matching TRBD2 (6 bases). The CDR3 consists of 14 residues. V was shortened by 6 bases and J by 4 bases, with 14 bases between the two germline ends. The germline gives CDR1 SGHTA, CDR2 FQGNSA. CDR3 sequence (DNA): TGTGCCAGCAGGTGGGCCGGGGAGGCAGATACGCAGTATTTT. Its protein product is CASRWAGEADTQYF.

This clonotype showed up just a few times. The chain uses TRBV12-3 or TRBV12-4 and TRBJ1-6; 9 nucleotides align to TRBD1. V lost 3 bases to trimming and J lost 10 bases; unmatched junction nucleotides: 7. The CDR3 extends over 15 amino acids. Here the CDR3 DNA reads TGTGCCAGCAGTTTTACGGGACAGGGAAACTCACCCCTCCACTTT. Protein: CASSFTGQGNSPLHF.

This sequence joins TRBV18 and TRBJ1-1; D ambiguous. CDR3 size: 13 residues. Germline CDR1 reads KGHSH; CDR2 reads LQKENI. V was clipped by 0 bases and J by 4 bases, with 6 bases between them. CDR3 amino acids: CASSPPASTEAFF. In nucleotides, the CDR3 is TGTGCCAGCTCACCACCCGCTAGCACTGAAGCTTTCTTT. The full variable domain, its missing parts supplied by reference TRBV18 and TRBJ1-1, is NAGVMQNPRHLVRRRGQEARLRCSPMKGHSHVYWYRQLPEEGLKFMVYLQKENIIDESGMPKERFSAEFPKEGPSILRIQQVVRGDSAAYFCASSPPASTEAFFGQGTRLTVV.

The chain has TRBV7-8 and TRBJ2-2; no definite D call. The CDR3 is 13 residues long. Trimming left V 2 bases short and J 8 bases short, with 9 bases between. Germline V gene sequence: CDR1 SGHVS, CDR2 FQNEAQ. The CDR3 DNA follows: TGTGCCAGCAGCTTACAGTACCGAGGGGAGCTGTTTTTT. Translating gives CASSLQYRGELFF. Looking up the rest from reference TRBV7-8 and TRBJ2-2 gives the full variable domain: GAGVSQSPRYKVAKRGQDVALRCDPISGHVSLFWYQQALGQGPEFLTYFQNEAQLDKSGLPSDRFFAERPEGSVSTLKIQRTQQEDSAVYLCASSLQYRGELFFGEGSRLTVL.

The chain combines TRBV5-1 with TRBJ2-3; unclear D gene. V lost 2 bases and J lost 0, with 7 bases in between. Germline CDR1 and CDR2: SGHRS and YFSETQ. The CDR3 is 14 amino acids. The CDR3, as DNA: TGCGCCAGCAGCTTCCGAACTAGCACAGATACGCAGTATTTT. Translation gives CASSFRTSTDTQYF.

This clonotype was counted between two and nine times. The chain is built from TRBV11-2 and TRBJ1-6, with TRBD1 identical over 10 bases. Germline values: CDR1 SGHAT, CDR2 FQNNGV. This CDR3 comprises 14 residues. After removal of 3 bases from V and 11 bases from J, the junction contained 4 bases not matched to a gene. In DNA, the CDR3 is TGTGCCAGCAGCTTGGACAGGGGGGGCACACCCCTCCACTTT. This gives the protein CASSLDRGGTPLHF.

The chain has TRBV3-1 and TRBJ2-3, with 7 bases matching TRBD1. The CDR3 is 16 residues long. CDR1 is LGHDT, CDR2 YNNKEL, per germline (reference sequence). Losses at the gene ends were 5 bases for V and 2 bases for J; bases not matched to a gene: 10. The DNA of the CDR3 is TGTGCCAGCAGCGAAGGGACAGCTCTTTTCACAGATACGCAGTATTTT. This gives the protein CASSEGTALFTDTQYF.

The chain uses TRBV3-2 and TRBJ2-3; the D call TRBD2 from the table was never checked on the DNA. TRBV3-2 is designated a pseudogene. This CDR3 region has 15 residues. CDR3 nucleotides: TGTGCCTGCAGCTATCGCGGGGGGGCCACAGATACGCAGTATTTT. Protein: CACSYRGGATDTQYF.

This rearrangement joins TRBV5-1 to TRBJ2-1; a possible D gene is TRBD1 (6 bases). The V gene lost 4 bases and the J gene lost 0 bases, with 14 bases spanning the gap. Germline V gene sequence: CDR1 SGHRS, CDR2 YFSETQ. CDR3 size: 16 residues. In nucleotides, the CDR3 is TGCGCCAGCAGCAACCACAGGGATAACTCCTACAATGAGCAGTTCTTC. It translates to CASSNHRDNSYNEQFF.

The chain links TRBV11-2 to TRBJ2-3; D perhaps matches TRBD1 (6 bases). The DNA end lines up better with TRBJ1-5; the J call may be wrong. CDR3 length: 18 residues. Germline loops: CDR1 SGHAT, CDR2 FQNNGV. CDR3: CASSQRLAGGPDTDTQHF. CDR3 in DNA: TGTGCCAGCAGCCAACGGCTAGCGGGGGGGCCTGACACAGATACGCAGCATTTT.

This rearrangement joins TRBV4-2 to TRBJ2-7; weak D call: TRBD1 (6 bases). Trimming cost V 0 bases and J 0 bases, with 12 bases left between them. CDR3 length: 16 residues. Germline CDR1 reads LGHNA; CDR2 reads YNFKEQ. CDR3 amino acids: CASSQENREGSYEQYF. The CDR3 DNA follows: TGTGCCAGCAGCCAAGAGAACAGGGAAGGCTCCTACGAGCAGTACTTC.

This clonotype was seen a few times. The V call is TRBV20-1, the J call TRBJ1-1; 8 nucleotides align to TRBD1. The ends lost 4 bases at V and 11 bases at J; junction bases unmatched: 9. Germline assignment: CDR1 DFQATT and CDR2 SNEGSKA (reference sequence). This CDR3 has 12 amino acids. This CDR3 reads CSATGQGTGAFF. The CDR3 DNA is TGCAGTGCTACCGGACAGGGAACGGGGGCTTTCTTT.

The rearrangement links TRBV29-1 to TRBJ2-7, with TRBD1 matching 11 bases. In germline, CDR1 is SQVTM, CDR2 ANQGSEA. After removal of 7 bases from V and 3 bases from J, the junction contained 5 bases not matched to a gene. The CDR3 loop spans 13 amino acids. In DNA, the CDR3 is TGCAGCGCCACCGGGACAGGGGGCTACGAGCAGTACTTC. It is translated as CSATGTGGYEQYF.

This clonotype was seen only a few times. V is TRBV6-7 and J is TRBJ2-7; D is possibly TRBD2 (6 bases). TRBV6-7 is noted as an ORF with a role that remains uncertain. The V end was cut by 2 bases, the J end by 6 bases, with 20 bases between. The length of the CDR3 is 16 residues. The CDR3 loop is CASSYNLGAHGGEQYF. CDR3 nucleotide sequence: TGTGCCAGCAGTTACAATCTGGGTGCCCACGGGGGCGAGCAGTACTTC.

In its sample, this clonotype was seen once. The chain links TRBV20-1 to TRBJ1-2; TRBD1 matches 7 bases. The germline V gene has CDR1 DFQATT and CDR2 SNEGSKA (reference sequence). There are 14 residues in the CDR3. J lost 8 bases, V lost 0 bases, and 9 bases had no gene match. The CDR3, as DNA: TGCAGTGCTAGAGACCGGAGGGGGCCCCTCGGCTACACCTTC. This encodes CSARDRRGPLGYTF.

This chain links TRBV27 with TRBJ2-1, with D perhaps matching TRBD2 (5 bases). This CDR3 comprises 14 residues. Germline loops: CDR1 MNHEY, CDR2 SMNVEV (reference sequence). V was clipped by 5 bases and J by 4 bases, with 12 bases between them. CDR3 residues: CASSGYEGYNEQFF. The DNA for the CDR3 is TGTGCCAGCAGTGGATATGAGGGTTACAATGAGCAGTTCTTC.

The genes are TRBV6-2 or TRBV6-3 and TRBJ1-3; D is unresolved. Germline V CDR1 and CDR2: MNHEY, SVGEGT. The CDR3 consists of 15 residues. Trimming cost V 5 bases and J 1 base, with 12 bases left between them. As DNA, the CDR3 is TGTGCCAGCAGTAGACCCGGAACGTCTGGAAACACCATATATTTT. This sequence encodes CASSRPGTSGNTIYF.

The chain links TRBV7-2 to TRBJ2-7; D is unclear. Trimming cost V 5 bases and J 0 bases, with 8 bases left between them. Germline CDR1 SGHTA, CDR2 FQGNSA. This CDR3 contains 13 residues. CDR3 nucleotides: TGTGCCAGCAGCCCGTATAGCTCCTACGAGCAGTACTTC. It is translated as CASSPYSSYEQYF.

There are a few counts of this clonotype. The chain uses TRBV24-1 and TRBJ2-2, with a possible D match to TRBD2 (6 bases). V was cut by 3 bases and J by 5 bases, with 15 bases left in between. Germline CDR1 reads KGHDR; CDR2 reads SFDVKD. The CDR3 spans 16 residues. The CDR3 sequence is CATSDPGTASTGELFF. The DNA for the CDR3 is TGTGCCACCAGTGATCCAGGGACTGCCTCAACCGGGGAGCTGTTTTTT.

This clonotype was seen ten or more times. This rearrangement joins TRBV12-3 or TRBV12-4 to TRBJ2-5, with 10 bases lining up with TRBD2. Trimming took 7 bases from V and 4 from J; bases not matched to a gene: 3. The CDR3 spans 13 residues. The CDR3 loop reads CASTLAGGETQYF. The CDR3 nucleotides read TGTGCCAGCACCTTAGCGGGAGGAGAGACCCAGTACTTC.

In its sample, this clonotype was seen a few times. The chain recombines TRBV7-2 with TRBJ2-7, with 7 bases matching TRBD1. The germline CDR1 and CDR2 sequences are SGHTA and FQGNSA. CDR3 length: 13 residues. The V and J ends lost 2 bases and 6 bases, in that order; junction bases with no gene match: 4. The CDR3 is CASSLQGVVEQYV. The CDR3 nucleotides read TGTGCCAGCAGCTTACAGGGGGTTGTCGAGCAGTACGTC.

The chain has TRBV20-1 and TRBJ2-2; D gene unclear. The CDR3 loop spans 12 amino acids. V was shortened by 0 bases and J by 7 bases, with 6 bases between the two germline ends. From germline, CDR1 is DFQATT and CDR2 SNEGSKA (reference sequence). This chain's CDR3 is CSARDRIGELFF. The CDR3 coding sequence is TGCAGTGCTAGAGATAGGATCGGGGAGCTGTTTTTT.